Shown below are 25 T cell receptor beta chains from a single sample sequenced in a study of T cell responses to AZD1222 COVID-19 vaccine. Profiling relied on immunoSEQ multiplex PCR, and the TCRdb table lists in-frame clones only, not all of them. The repertoire includes 95,000 to 130,000 clones, over 75% of them detected once, and 7.5% sits in the top ten. Sample: peripheral blood, taken on day 0 of AZD1222 vaccination. All receptors derive from an adult in good health.

This rearrangement joins TRBV25-1 to TRBJ2-3; TRBD2 aligns across 11 bases. The CDR3 loop spans 15 amino acids. CDR1 and CDR2 (germline): MGHDK, SYGVNS. V was clipped by 8 bases and J by 3 bases; unmatched bases: 7. The CDR3 region has the DNA TGTGCCAGCGCCCTAGCGGGAGGTGGAACAGATACGCAGTATTTT. This codes for CASALAGGGTDTQYF.

J is TRBJ1-2 and V is TRBV30; D is ambiguous. Looked up from germline, CDR1 is GTSNPN and CDR2 is SVGIG (reference sequence). V was clipped by 7 bases and J by 6 bases, with 15 bases between them. The CDR3 runs 12 residues. DNA for the CDR3: TGTGCCTCGGTATACGGTAGCAATGGCTACACCTTC. Its translation: CASVYGSNGYTF.

The gene calls are TRBV7-3 and TRBJ2-2; a possible D gene is TRBD2 (6 bases). The V and J ends lost 4 bases and 3 bases respectively, with 21 bases between them. Germline V gene lookup returns CDR1 SGHTA and CDR2 FQGTGA. The CDR3 has 18 amino acids. In DNA form, the CDR3 reads TGTGCCAGCAGCTCCGTCCCAACCACTAGCCTGTACACCGGGGAGCTGTTTTTT. Translation: CASSSVPTTSLYTGELFF. The variable domain in full, with the rest retrieved from reference TRBV7-3 and TRBJ2-2, is GAGVSQTPSNKVTEKGKYVELRCDPISGHTALYWYRQSLGQGPEFLIYFQGTGAADDSGLPNDRFFAVRPEGSVSTLKIQRTERGDSAVYLCASSSVPTTSLYTGELFFGEGSRLTVL.

J is TRBJ2-1 and V is TRBV25-1; 10 positions agree with TRBD2. With 5 bases clipped from V and 4 bases from J, the junction kept 2 bases outside the gene matches. Germline-derived CDR1 and CDR2 are MGHDK and SYGVNS. The CDR3 totals 14 residues. The CDR3: CASSQAGGYNEQFF. The CDR3 DNA follows: TGTGCCAGCAGTCAAGCGGGAGGGTACAATGAGCAGTTCTTC.

The V call is TRBV7-8, the J call TRBJ2-7; no clear D. Germline loops: CDR1 SGHVS, CDR2 FQNEAQ. This CDR3 spans 14 amino acids. Trimming removed 0 bases from V and 7 bases from J, with 13 bases in between. In DNA, the CDR3 is TGTGCCAGCAGCTTAGCCCAGGACCAACGGGAGCAGTACTTC. Its translation: CASSLAQDQREQYF.

A word on this clone: This sample includes further DNA sequences coding for the same CDR3. The V and J genes are TRBV3-1 (or the pseudogene TRBV3-2) and TRBJ1-6, with D unresolved. Trimming took 2 bases from V and 7 from J, leaving 3 bases between them. Germline V CDR1 and CDR2: LGHDT, YNNKEL (reference sequence). The CDR3 consists of 12 residues. This CDR3 is CASSQSNSPLHF. The CDR3 DNA is TGTGCCAGCAGCCAATCGAATTCACCCCTCCACTTT.

V and J are TRBV6-5 and TRBJ1-2, with D tentatively TRBD1 (5 bases). The CDR3 is made up of 14 amino acids. V gave up 7 bases and J gave up 2 bases, with 14 bases separating them. The germline V gene has CDR1 MNHEY and CDR2 SVGAGI. CDR3 bases: TGTGCCAGCAAGAAGGGACTATCCAACTATGGCTACACCTTC. Translated, it gives CASKKGLSNYGYTF.

The CDR3 reads CASSEGTSGETQYF. The CDR3 coding sequence is TGTGCCAGCAGCGAAGGGACTAGCGGTGAGACCCAGTACTTC. The V call is TRBV9, the J call TRBJ2-5, with 11 bases aligning to TRBD2. Germline lookup yields CDR1 SGDLS and CDR2 YYNGEE. The CDR3 spans 14 residues. Trimming removed 3 bases from V and 5 bases from J; junction bases left unmatched: 3.

The chain combines TRBV19 with TRBJ1-1; weak D call: TRBD1 (5 bases). CDR1 is LNHDA and CDR2 is SQIVND in the germline V gene (reference sequence). Trimming cost V 7 bases and J 0 bases, with 24 bases left between them. The CDR3 has 18 amino acids. The DNA for the CDR3 is TGTGCCAGTACCTCCTCGGGACCCTACCCGATCTTGAACACTGAAGCTTTCTTT. This gives the protein CASTSSGPYPILNTEAFF. The full variable domain, in which reference TRBV19 and TRBJ1-1 provide the parts outside the CDR3, is DGGITQSPKYLFRKEGQNVTLSCEQNLNHDAMYWYRQDPGQGLRLIYYSQIVNDFQKGDIAEGYSVSREKKESFPLTVTSAQKNPTAFYLCASTSSGPYPILNTEAFFGQGTRLTVV.

V and J are TRBV20-1 and TRBJ1-5; D call uncertain. The CDR3 is made up of 11 amino acids. The V and J ends lost 1 base and 7 bases respectively, with 5 bases between them. Germline CDR1 is DFQATT and CDR2 is SNEGSKA (reference sequence). The CDR3 region is CSARVGQPQHF. In DNA, the CDR3 is TGCAGTGCTAGAGTGGGGCAGCCCCAGCATTTT.

A single count supports this clone. This chain joins TRBV7-3 and TRBJ1-3, with 7 bases matching TRBD1. Trimming cost V 5 bases and J 8 bases; bases outside gene matches: 15. Per germline, CDR1 SGHTA and CDR2 FQGTGA. The CDR3 consists of 16 residues. CDR3 coding DNA: TGTGCCAGCAGCCCCACACGACAGGGCAGAGGGGACACCATATATTTT. Translated: CASSPTRQGRGDTIYF.

This clone showed up just a few times. The chain couples TRBV11-1 to TRBJ2-3; 7 bases fit TRBD1. V was clipped by 8 bases and J by 2 bases; unmatched bases: 10. This CDR3 spans 15 amino acids. CDR1 and CDR2 from the germline V gene are SGHAT and FQDESV (reference sequence). The chain's CDR3 is CASSPRQGHTDTQYF. In DNA form, the CDR3 reads TGTGCCAGCTCACCACGACAGGGACACACAGATACGCAGTATTTT.

V usage is TRBV10-3 and J usage is TRBJ1-3; the D is unclear. The CDR3 sequence is 15 residues long. Per germline, CDR1 ENHRY and CDR2 SYGVKD. Trimming pared 3 bases from V and 2 bases from J, leaving 11 bases between. The chain's CDR3 is CAISEMSSPGNTIYF. The CDR3 DNA reads TGTGCCATCAGTGAAATGTCCTCCCCTGGAAACACCATATATTTT.

The sample holds one count of this clone. The CDR3 loop reads CASSSGGDQPQHF. CDR3 sequence (DNA): TGTGCCAGCAGTTCAGGGGGCGATCAGCCCCAGCATTTT. The rearrangement links TRBV6-6 to TRBJ1-5; TRBD1 matches 8 bases. This CDR3 has 13 amino acids. Germline V gives CDR1 MNHNY, CDR2 SVGAGI (reference sequence). After removal of 4 bases from V and 5 bases from J, the junction contained 1 base not matched to a gene.

The genes are TRBV4-2 and TRBJ1-1, with D unclear. With 0 bases removed from V and 10 bases from J, the gap between germline ends came to 15 bases. Germline CDR1 reads LGHNA; CDR2 reads YNFKEQ. This CDR3 is built from 14 residues. The CDR3 loop is CASSQEGGRDGAFF. The DNA of the CDR3 is TGTGCCAGCAGCCAAGAAGGAGGGAGGGATGGAGCTTTCTTT.

V usage is TRBV6-2 or TRBV6-3 and J usage is TRBJ1-1; a weak D match, TRBD1 (5 bases). The CDR3 contains 15 residues. In germline, CDR1 is MNHEY, CDR2 SVGEGT. Deletions cut 6 bases from V and 0 bases from J, with 14 bases between. Here the CDR3 DNA reads TGTGCCAGCAGCTGGGGACGGAGCATGAACACTGAAGCTTTCTTT. Its protein is CASSWGRSMNTEAFF.

This chain's CDR3 is CASQTVNVGNTIYF. The DNA for the CDR3 is TGTGCCAGCCAGACAGTTAACGTGGGAAACACCATATATTTT. V and J are TRBV13 and TRBJ1-3, with D perhaps TRBD1 (5 bases). V was shortened by 8 bases and J by 4 bases, with 15 bases between the two germline ends. The germline V gene encodes CDR1 PRHDT and CDR2 FYEKMQ (reference sequence). This CDR3 comprises 14 residues.

V usage is TRBV5-1 and J usage is TRBJ1-2; D may be TRBD1 (5 bases). Trimming cost V 2 bases and J 3 bases, with 14 bases left between them. Germline values: CDR1 SGHRS, CDR2 YFSETQ. The CDR3 consists of 15 residues. CDR3 nucleotide sequence: TGCGCCAGCAGCTTATCGTCAGGGCCGGACTATGGCTACACCTTC. Its translation: CASSLSSGPDYGYTF. Variable domain in full (rest from reference TRBV5-1 and TRBJ1-2): KAGVTQTPRYLIKTRGQQVTLSCSPISGHRSVSWYQQTPGQGLQFLFEYFSETQRNKGNFPGRFSGRQFSNSRSEMNVSTLELGDSALYLCASSLSSGPDYGYTFGSGTRLTVV.

This clone has a single count. The rearrangement links TRBV19 to TRBJ1-2, with D unclear. The CDR3 has 15 amino acids. Trimming cost V 3 bases and J 2 bases, with 13 bases left between them. The germline V gene has CDR1 LNHDA and CDR2 SQIVND (reference sequence). The CDR3 DNA reads as TGTGCCAGTAGTATTCTCAGCACGATCAACTATGGCTACACCTTC. Translation gives CASSILSTINYGYTF.

The CDR3 here is CASSEGFGTGVNYGYTF. The CDR3 bases are TGTGCCAGCAGCGAGGGATTTGGGACAGGGGTTAACTATGGCTACACCTTC. The rearrangement links TRBV13 to TRBJ1-2, with TRBD1 matching 10 bases. The V segment lost 5 bases and the J segment 1 base; nucleotides outside the gene matches: 10. Germline values: CDR1 PRHDT, CDR2 FYEKMQ (reference sequence). This CDR3 is built from 17 residues.

The rearrangement joins TRBV4-1 to TRBJ1-1; D might be TRBD1 (5 bases). Looked up from germline, CDR1 is MGHRA and CDR2 is YSYEKL. The CDR3 runs 16 residues. V dropped 0 bases and J dropped 1 base, with 12 bases sitting between them. This CDR3 is CASSQDSGHPNTEAFF. CDR3 coding DNA: TGCGCCAGCAGCCAAGATTCTGGACACCCGAACACTGAAGCTTTCTTT.

This chain joins TRBV18 and TRBJ2-7; no clear D. The V gene's germline CDR1 is KGHSH and CDR2 LQKENI. The CDR3 contains 14 residues. The V end was cut by 2 bases, the J end by 3 bases, with 11 bases between. DNA of the CDR3: TGTGCCAGCTCACCATCTAATATGGGCTACGAGCAGTACTTC. It is translated as CASSPSNMGYEQYF.

The chain links TRBV29-1 to TRBJ2-7; tentatively, D is TRBD1 (6 bases). CDR3 length: 14 amino acids. With 1 base removed from V and 3 bases from J, the gap between germline ends came to 13 bases. CDR1 and CDR2 from the germline V gene are SQVTM and ANQGSEA. This CDR3 is CSVEGPGDDYEQYF. CDR3 bases: TGCAGCGTTGAAGGTCCAGGGGATGACTACGAGCAGTACTTC.

The V and J genes are TRBV28 and TRBJ1-4; tentative D call: TRBD1 (6 bases). CDR1 is MDHEN, CDR2 SYDVKM, per germline. The CDR3 runs to 16 residues. Trimming left V 5 bases short and J 5 bases short, with 18 bases between. CDR3 sequence reads: CASSPAGAGLNEKLFF. CDR3 coding DNA: TGTGCCAGCAGTCCCGCGGGGGCGGGCTTAAATGAAAAACTGTTTTTT.

This clone appeared a single time. This chain connects TRBV30 to TRBJ1-3; tentative D call: TRBD1 (5 bases). Trimming removed 7 bases at V and 0 bases at J, with 7 bases between. The CDR3 spans 12 residues. From germline, CDR1 is GTSNPN and CDR2 SVGIG (reference sequence). CDR3 region: CALTGSGNTIYF. As DNA, the CDR3 is TGTGCCTTAACAGGCTCTGGAAACACCATATATTTT.